Following are 14 T cell receptor beta chains from one sample sequenced in a study of blood T cell repertoires in COVID-19 (dated by TCRdb to about 2020). Receptors were amplified or captured by the immunoSEQ multiplex PCR assay. The immuneACCESS repertoire file appears here via TCRdb, limited to in-frame rearrangements. These files lack a portion of the clones; in checked studies, under half of the deficit traces to unresolved V genes, and the cause of the others is not known. For this sample the table gives about 300,000 clones, of which 85% were detected only once. Under 2% of the sample belongs to the ten largest clones. Sequencing was done on a sample of PBMCs or T cells enriched from blood (not recorded which). These receptor sequences come from a woman aged 25 to 39 who had been exposed to COVID-19.

The chain links TRBV9 to TRBJ1-5; possibly TRBD1 for D (5 bases). Germline V CDR1 and CDR2: SGDLS, YYNGEE. The CDR3 extends over 15 amino acids. V lost 3 bases and J 4 bases, leaving 14 bases between the germline ends. The CDR3 here is CASSEQGSPNQPQHF. The CDR3 nucleotides are TGTGCCAGCAGCGAGCAGGGTAGCCCGAATCAGCCCCAGCATTTT.

J is TRBJ1-4 and V is TRBV7-9; TRBD1 is a possible D gene (5 bases). Germline assignment: CDR1 SEHNR and CDR2 FQNEAQ (reference sequence). The CDR3 totals 15 residues. Trimming removed 3 bases at V and 6 bases at J, with 14 bases between. The CDR3 protein is CASSFNRRADEKLFF. The CDR3, as DNA: TGTGCCAGCAGCTTTAATCGCAGGGCTGATGAAAAACTGTTTTTT.

The chain combines TRBV5-1 with TRBJ2-2; D perhaps matches TRBD1 (5 bases). This CDR3 region has 13 residues. Germline assignment: CDR1 SGHRS and CDR2 YFSETQ. The V end was cut by 6 bases, the J end by 0 bases, with 6 bases between. CDR3 DNA: TGCGCCAGCAAGACAGCGAACACCGGGGAGCTGTTTTTT. It encodes CASKTANTGELFF.

The genes are TRBV29-1 and TRBJ1-5; a possible D gene is TRBD1 (5 bases). Germline assignment: CDR1 SQVTM and CDR2 ANQGSEA. CDR3 size: 14 residues. The V and J ends lost 4 bases and 4 bases respectively, with 14 bases between them. The CDR3: CSVGFGGKNQPQHF. The CDR3 region has the DNA TGCAGCGTTGGGTTCGGGGGAAAGAATCAGCCCCAGCATTTT.

This clone was detected a few times. The chain employs TRBV2 and TRBJ1-1; TRBD1 agrees at 7 bases. Germline CDR1 SNHLY, CDR2 FYNNEI. The CDR3 covers 13 residues. The V segment lost 10 bases and the J segment 3 bases; nucleotides outside the gene matches: 8. The CDR3 spells CANKTGWDTEAFF. The DNA for the CDR3 is TGTGCCAACAAGACAGGGTGGGACACTGAAGCTTTCTTT.

This chain joins TRBV7-9 and TRBJ2-1, with 8 bases aligning to TRBD2. V was clipped by 4 bases and J by 12 bases; unmatched bases: 11. The germline gives CDR1 SEHNR, CDR2 FQNEAQ (reference sequence). The CDR3 is 14 residues long. The DNA for the CDR3 is TGTGCCAGCAGCTCGGGACTAGGGGGTATTGGGCAGTTCTTC. Amino acid sequence: CASSSGLGGIGQFF.

The rearrangement joins TRBV6-5 to TRBJ2-1; maybe TRBD2 (6 bases). The CDR3 runs 15 residues. Trimming took 6 bases from V and 10 from J, leaving 22 bases between them. Germline V CDR1 and CDR2: MNHEY, SVGAGI. The CDR3 reads CASRGQAAGTGEQFF. For the CDR3, the DNA is TGTGCCAGCAGAGGCCAAGCCGCTGGGACTGGGGAGCAGTTCTTC.

This clone was detected only once. CDR3 residues: CATSDSQTSGGHYNEQFF. As DNA, the CDR3 is TGTGCCACCAGTGATTCGCAGACTAGCGGGGGGCACTACAATGAGCAGTTCTTC. The V gene is TRBV24-1, the J gene TRBJ2-1, with TRBD2 matching over 13 bases. The CDR3 runs 18 residues. After removal of 2 bases from V and 3 bases from J, the junction contained 6 bases not matched to a gene. CDR1 KGHDR and CDR2 SFDVKD come from the germline V gene.

This chain's CDR3 is CASSSFLRQATDTQYF. CDR3 DNA: TGTGCCAGCAGTTCCTTCCTACGACAGGCAACAGATACGCAGTATTTT. V usage is TRBV27 and J usage is TRBJ2-3; possibly TRBD1 for D (6 bases). CDR3 length equals 16 residues. Germline CDR1 MNHEY, CDR2 SMNVEV (reference sequence). V lost 4 bases and J 3 bases, leaving 17 bases between the germline ends.

The V gene is TRBV29-1, the J gene TRBJ2-1; tentative D call: TRBD1 (6 bases). Germline CDR1 reads SQVTM; CDR2 reads ANQGSEA. The CDR3 length is 11 residues. V lost 4 bases to trimming and J lost 9 bases, with 10 bases between them. CDR3 loop: CSVAGASEQFF. The CDR3 DNA reads TGCAGCGTTGCAGGGGCGAGTGAGCAGTTCTTC.

The J gene is TRBJ2-7, the V gene TRBV28; weak D call: TRBD2 (5 bases). Per germline, CDR1 MDHEN and CDR2 SYDVKM. The CDR3 totals 13 residues. V gave up 5 bases and J gave up 12 bases, with 20 bases separating them. In nucleotides, the CDR3 is TGTGCCAGCAGTCCGGGTATCGGGGTATCTCGGTACTTC. Encoded protein: CASSPGIGVSRYF.

The V gene is TRBV28, the J gene TRBJ2-6, with unresolved D. Trimming stripped 5 bases from V and 2 bases from J, with 10 bases between. From germline, CDR1 is MDHEN and CDR2 SYDVKM. The CDR3 has 15 amino acids. This CDR3 is CASSLSEAGANVLTF. In DNA form, the CDR3 reads TGTGCCAGCAGTCTCTCAGAGGCTGGGGCCAACGTCCTGACTTTC.

The V gene is TRBV5-1, the J gene TRBJ2-1, with 11 bases aligning to TRBD2. From germline, CDR1 is SGHRS and CDR2 YFSETQ. The CDR3 totals 15 residues. Trimming cost V 5 bases and J 5 bases; bases outside gene matches: 6. The CDR3 reads CASSTSGSSNNEQFF. In nucleotides, the CDR3 is TGCGCCAGCAGTACTAGCGGGAGTAGCAACAATGAGCAGTTCTTC.

This clone was detected only once. The chain uses TRBV2 and TRBJ1-5, with D uncertain. The CDR3 loop spans 14 amino acids. CDR1 and CDR2 from the germline V gene are SNHLY and FYNNEI. The V end was cut by 4 bases, the J end by 4 bases, with 11 bases between. The CDR3 loop reads CASSAEAGNQPQHF. As DNA, the CDR3 is TGTGCCAGCAGTGCGGAGGCAGGTAATCAGCCCCAGCATTTT.